The clone carrying this TCR beta chain has at least ten counts. Its target is not known. This specimen belongs to a study of T cells in Graves' hyperthyroidism and ophthalmopathy. Study-level results: For ophthalmopathy, model prediction preceded onset by a median 6.5 months.

Hyperthyroidism, newly diagnosed and lasting under 2 months, affected patients aged 18 to 65. It was uncontrolled infection, other autoimmune disease, pregnancy or lactation that excluded patients. Trimming at V came to 4 bases and at J to 5 bases, leaving 8 bases not matched to a gene. Germline loops: CDR1 LGHDT, CDR2 YNNKEL (reference sequence). The CDR3 contains 15 residues. Amplified TCR beta CDR3 regions derived from RNA transcripts. A set of HTBI primers served as the primers for a first-round RT-PCR of the TCR CDR3. Each CDR3 protein gets one entry after TCRdb re-called the multiplex PCR reads with MiXCR. The profile shows 550,000 to 850,000 distinct CDR3 sequences, around 20% of them singletons.

This chain joins TRBV3-1 and TRBJ2-1; 7 nucleotides agree with TRBD2. Sequenced: blood. The source of this sequence is a woman between 50 and 59 years old with Graves' hyperthyroidism that later progressed to Graves' ophthalmopathy. The CDR3 region has the DNA TGTGCCAGCAGCCCTTCGAGCGGGAACGACAATGAGCAGTTCTTC. It codes for CASSPSSGNDNEQFF.